The rows below give T cell receptor beta chains drawn from one sample of a study of human T cells and chemical hapten exposure. TCRdb passed the reads through MiXCR, listing each CDR3 protein once. The table lists around 120,000 distinct CDR3 sequences, more than 8.5% of them singletons, with approximately 1.5% in the top ten. Material: whole blood. These TCRs come from a human donor in good health. Some clones in this sample may be carry-over from other donors' samples. CDR3s include the opening cysteine and the closing phenylalanine or tryptophan. D genes are given only for firm matches. Part of the rows lack a size; the others show once, few, many or a class for expanded clones.

d_gene,v_gene,abundance,j_gene,CDR3nt,CDR3aa
TRBD2,TRBV6-2/TRBV6-3,NA,TRBJ2-3,TGTGCCAGCAGTTCTGCAGAAGGTAGCGGGAGGGCCCTTCCCACAGATACGCAGTATTTT,CASSSAEGSGRALPTDTQYF
NA,TRBV6-2/TRBV6-3,many,TRBJ1-1,TGTGCCAGCAGTTACCAGGGAATGAACACTGAAGCTTTCTTT,CASSYQGMNTEAFF
NA,TRBV7-9,few,TRBJ2-5,TGTGCCTCCAGGGAAGGACAAGAGACCCAGTACTTC,CASREGQETQYF
NA,TRBV20-1,many,TRBJ2-5,TGCAGTGCTAGAGGGGAGCGCGGGGACCAAGAGACCCAGTACTTC,CSARGERGDQETQYF
NA,TRBV12-3/TRBV12-4,NA,TRBJ1-2,TGTGCCAGCAGTTTTGTTGACTATGGCTACACCTTC,CASSFVDYGYTF
TRBD1,TRBV7-2,many,TRBJ1-5,TGTGCCAGCAGCTTAGAAACCAGGGGGGGTCAGCCCCAGCATTTT,CASSLETRGGQPQHF
NA,TRBV20-1,few,TRBJ1-3,TGCAGTGCTAGGGCGGTAGATGGCTCTGGAAACACCATATATTTT,CSARAVDGSGNTIYF
NA,TRBV20-1,NA,TRBJ2-4,TGCAGTGCTAGAGACCCTACAGGGAGGGGAGACATTCAGTACTTC,CSARDPTGRGDIQYF
NA,TRBV5-1,NA,TRBJ1-1,TGCGCCAGCAGCTTGGGGGAGCGGGCTGAAGCTTTCTTT,CASSLGERAEAFF
NA,TRBV5-6,NA,TRBJ2-5,TGTGCCAGCAGCGGCGGGACTCAGGACGCAGAGACCCAGTACTTC,CASSGGTQDAETQYF
NA,TRBV29-1,many,TRBJ1-1,TGCAGCGTGTGTCCTCAGGAAGGCTACACTGAAGCTTTCTTT,CSVCPQEGYTEAFF
NA,TRBV19,few,TRBJ2-1,TGTGCCAGTAGTATAGCGCGCGGGGGCATTTACAATGAGCAGTTCTTC,CASSIARGGIYNEQFF
NA,TRBV27,many,TRBJ2-7,TGTGCCAGCAGCCTTTGGGGCAGCTACGAGCAGTACTTC,CASSLWGSYEQYF
TRBD2,TRBV10-3,few,TRBJ2-1,TGTGCCATCAGCCCGGGACTAGCGGCTAACAATGAGCAGTTCTTC,CAISPGLAANNEQFF
TRBD2,TRBV12-3/TRBV12-4,NA,TRBJ2-1,TGTGCCAGCAGACCCGGGACTAGCGGTCACAATGAGCAGTTCTTC,CASRPGTSGHNEQFF
TRBD1,TRBV6-5,NA,TRBJ2-1,TGTGCCAGCAGTTCCGGGACAGGGTTATACAATGAGCAGTTCTTC,CASSSGTGLYNEQFF
TRBD1,TRBV5-6,many,TRBJ2-7,TGTGCCAGCAGCGCCGGGACAGGGGCATACGAGCAGTACTTC,CASSAGTGAYEQYF
NA,TRBV4-2,many,TRBJ2-3,TGTGCCAGCAGCCCTCCTGGCGCGGGGTTCACAGATACGCAGTATTTT,CASSPPGAGFTDTQYF
NA,TRBV12-3/TRBV12-4,few,TRBJ2-3,TGTGCCAGCAGCAGCGGGCGGGATAGCACAGATACGCAGTATTTT,CASSSGRDSTDTQYF
TRBD1,TRBV12-3/TRBV12-4,NA,TRBJ1-2,TGTGCCAGCAGTCCGCGGACAGGGGGCGCGTACTATGGCTACACCTTC,CASSPRTGGAYYGYTF
NA,TRBV12-3/TRBV12-4,NA,TRBJ2-1,TGTGCCAGCAGTCGGGACCTTTCGCGGTACAATGAGCAGTTCTTC,CASSRDLSRYNEQFF
TRBD1,TRBV19,few,TRBJ2-2,TGTGCCAGTAGTAGGACAGGGCGAGCCGGGGAGCTGTTTTTT,CASSRTGRAGELFF
NA,TRBV19,NA,TRBJ1-2,TGTGCCAGCTGGCACGGGTTTGGCTACACCTTC,CASWHGFGYTF
NA,TRBV5-4,few,TRBJ1-5,TGTGCCAGCAGCTTGGCCACGGCAGGGGAAGTTCAGCCCCAGCATTTT,CASSLATAGEVQPQHF
TRBD2,TRBV7-8,many,TRBJ2-3,TGTGCCAGCAGCTCCGGGACTAGCGGCACAGATACGCAGTATTTT,CASSSGTSGTDTQYF
TRBD2,TRBV20-1,NA,TRBJ2-5,TGCAGTGCTATGGCGGGAGGGCCAGAGACCCAGTACTTC,CSAMAGGPETQYF
TRBD2,TRBV7-8,few,TRBJ2-3,TGTGCCAGCAGCTCCGTAGCGGTAAGGACTAGCGGCACAGATACGCAGTATTTT,CASSSVAVRTSGTDTQYF
NA,TRBV7-9,NA,TRBJ1-2,TGTGCCAGCAGCTTAGTACTCAGTTATGGCTACACCTTC,CASSLVLSYGYTF
NA,TRBV7-9,NA,TRBJ2-1,TGTGCCAGCAGCTTAATGCTGGAGGGGAATGAGCAGTTCTTC,CASSLMLEGNEQFF
TRBD1,TRBV12-3/TRBV12-4,NA,TRBJ2-1,TGTGCCAGCAGCTCACAGGGGCCTACCTACAATGAGCAGTTCTTC,CASSSQGPTYNEQFF
TRBD1,TRBV29-1,few,TRBJ2-7,TGCAGCGCCGGTACCGGGACAGGGGGCGAGCAGTACTTC,CSAGTGTGGEQYF
TRBD1,TRBV7-2,few,TRBJ1-5,TGTGCCAGCAGCCTAGGACAGGTTAGCAATCAGCCCCAGCATTTT,CASSLGQVSNQPQHF
NA,TRBV12-3/TRBV12-4,few,TRBJ1-3,TGTGCCAGCAGTTGGGACAAGTGGGACACCATATATTTT,CASSWDKWDTIYF
NA,TRBV4-2,many,TRBJ2-1,TGTGCCAGCAGCCAAGGAGAGGGCGAAGACTACACCGGCAGCTCCTACAATGAGCAGTTCTTC,CASSQGEGEDYTGSSYNEQFF
NA,TRBV29-1,NA,TRBJ2-2,TGCAGCGTTGTGGGGATAGTTGACACCGGGGAGCTGTTTTTT,CSVVGIVDTGELFF
TRBD2,TRBV7-2,many,TRBJ2-3,TGTGCCAGCAGCTTCTCTAGCGGGGGGCCCGATACGCAGTATTTT,CASSFSSGGPDTQYF
NA,TRBV12-3/TRBV12-4,NA,TRBJ2-5,TGTGCCAGCAGTTTTCAGGGGCGCCCCAACCAAGAGACCCAGTACTTC,CASSFQGRPNQETQYF
TRBD1,TRBV6-1,few,TRBJ2-7,TGTGCCAGCAGTCCGGGACAGGCCGCATTTTACGAGCAGTACTTC,CASSPGQAAFYEQYF
NA,TRBV24-1,NA,TRBJ2-1,TGTGCCACCCCTCGGGGGCCCTTTTATGAGCAGTTCTTC,CATPRGPFYEQFF
TRBD1,TRBV5-1,many,TRBJ1-2,TGCGCCAGCAGCAGATACAGGGGAACCTATGGCTACACCTTC,CASSRYRGTYGYTF
TRBD1,TRBV23-1,NA,TRBJ2-4,TGCGCCACCCCCCAGCAGTCAGGGCCCACCGGACCTAACCGAGGGGGCGGGAACATTCAGTACTTC,CATPQQSGPTGPNRGGGNIQYF
NA,TRBV4-3,NA,TRBJ2-3,TGCGCCAGCAGCCAAGTGGGGCCTCCCACAGATACGCAGTATTTT,CASSQVGPPTDTQYF
TRBD2,TRBV12-3/TRBV12-4,few,TRBJ2-3,TGTGCCAGCAGTTTATCAACCCCTGGCGGGAGAGAGGTTGATACGCAGTATTTT,CASSLSTPGGREVDTQYF
NA,TRBV6-1,NA,TRBJ1-5,TGTGCCAGCAGTGTTTTGACAGATAGCAATCAGCCCCAGCATTTT,CASSVLTDSNQPQHF
TRBD1,TRBV6-4,few,TRBJ2-1,TGTGCCAGCAGTCCGGGACAGGGTGCGAATGAGCAGTTCTTC,CASSPGQGANEQFF
NA,TRBV7-9,few,TRBJ1-1,TGTGCCAGCAGCTTAGGAGGCGCGAACACTGAAGCTTTCTTT,CASSLGGANTEAFF
NA,TRBV12-3/TRBV12-4,few,TRBJ2-5,TGTGCCAGCAGTTCCGGAAAGACCCAGTACTTC,CASSSGKTQYF
NA,TRBV29-1,few,TRBJ2-7,TGCAGCGTTGAAGGGGACCACAACTCCTACGAGCAGTACTTC,CSVEGDHNSYEQYF
NA,TRBV11-1,many,TRBJ2-1,TGTGCCAGCAGCTCCCGGGAAGGGGGTTCCTACAATGAGCAGTTCTTC,CASSSREGGSYNEQFF
NA,TRBV12-3/TRBV12-4,many,TRBJ2-3,TGTGCCAGCAGTTTATGGCAGGGAATTCCAGATACGCAGTATTTT,CASSLWQGIPDTQYF
NA,TRBV7-2,many,TRBJ2-3,TGTGCCAGCAGCCCAGGGAGAGTTACAGATACGCAGTATTTT,CASSPGRVTDTQYF
TRBD2,TRBV3-1,NA,TRBJ2-3,TGTGCCAGCAGCCAAGATATACTAGCGGGGGGCCCTGGGGATACGCAGTATTTT,CASSQDILAGGPGDTQYF
NA,TRBV12-3/TRBV12-4,many,TRBJ2-3,NA,CASSFGPGTDTQYF
NA,TRBV20-1,once,TRBJ2-2,TGCAGTGCCAGTTCGGGGGTGAACGGCGGGGAGCTGTTTTTT,CSASSGVNGGELFF
NA,TRBV6-6,NA,TRBJ2-7,TGTGCCAGCAGTACGCAGACTAGTACCTACGAGCAGTACTTC,CASSTQTSTYEQYF